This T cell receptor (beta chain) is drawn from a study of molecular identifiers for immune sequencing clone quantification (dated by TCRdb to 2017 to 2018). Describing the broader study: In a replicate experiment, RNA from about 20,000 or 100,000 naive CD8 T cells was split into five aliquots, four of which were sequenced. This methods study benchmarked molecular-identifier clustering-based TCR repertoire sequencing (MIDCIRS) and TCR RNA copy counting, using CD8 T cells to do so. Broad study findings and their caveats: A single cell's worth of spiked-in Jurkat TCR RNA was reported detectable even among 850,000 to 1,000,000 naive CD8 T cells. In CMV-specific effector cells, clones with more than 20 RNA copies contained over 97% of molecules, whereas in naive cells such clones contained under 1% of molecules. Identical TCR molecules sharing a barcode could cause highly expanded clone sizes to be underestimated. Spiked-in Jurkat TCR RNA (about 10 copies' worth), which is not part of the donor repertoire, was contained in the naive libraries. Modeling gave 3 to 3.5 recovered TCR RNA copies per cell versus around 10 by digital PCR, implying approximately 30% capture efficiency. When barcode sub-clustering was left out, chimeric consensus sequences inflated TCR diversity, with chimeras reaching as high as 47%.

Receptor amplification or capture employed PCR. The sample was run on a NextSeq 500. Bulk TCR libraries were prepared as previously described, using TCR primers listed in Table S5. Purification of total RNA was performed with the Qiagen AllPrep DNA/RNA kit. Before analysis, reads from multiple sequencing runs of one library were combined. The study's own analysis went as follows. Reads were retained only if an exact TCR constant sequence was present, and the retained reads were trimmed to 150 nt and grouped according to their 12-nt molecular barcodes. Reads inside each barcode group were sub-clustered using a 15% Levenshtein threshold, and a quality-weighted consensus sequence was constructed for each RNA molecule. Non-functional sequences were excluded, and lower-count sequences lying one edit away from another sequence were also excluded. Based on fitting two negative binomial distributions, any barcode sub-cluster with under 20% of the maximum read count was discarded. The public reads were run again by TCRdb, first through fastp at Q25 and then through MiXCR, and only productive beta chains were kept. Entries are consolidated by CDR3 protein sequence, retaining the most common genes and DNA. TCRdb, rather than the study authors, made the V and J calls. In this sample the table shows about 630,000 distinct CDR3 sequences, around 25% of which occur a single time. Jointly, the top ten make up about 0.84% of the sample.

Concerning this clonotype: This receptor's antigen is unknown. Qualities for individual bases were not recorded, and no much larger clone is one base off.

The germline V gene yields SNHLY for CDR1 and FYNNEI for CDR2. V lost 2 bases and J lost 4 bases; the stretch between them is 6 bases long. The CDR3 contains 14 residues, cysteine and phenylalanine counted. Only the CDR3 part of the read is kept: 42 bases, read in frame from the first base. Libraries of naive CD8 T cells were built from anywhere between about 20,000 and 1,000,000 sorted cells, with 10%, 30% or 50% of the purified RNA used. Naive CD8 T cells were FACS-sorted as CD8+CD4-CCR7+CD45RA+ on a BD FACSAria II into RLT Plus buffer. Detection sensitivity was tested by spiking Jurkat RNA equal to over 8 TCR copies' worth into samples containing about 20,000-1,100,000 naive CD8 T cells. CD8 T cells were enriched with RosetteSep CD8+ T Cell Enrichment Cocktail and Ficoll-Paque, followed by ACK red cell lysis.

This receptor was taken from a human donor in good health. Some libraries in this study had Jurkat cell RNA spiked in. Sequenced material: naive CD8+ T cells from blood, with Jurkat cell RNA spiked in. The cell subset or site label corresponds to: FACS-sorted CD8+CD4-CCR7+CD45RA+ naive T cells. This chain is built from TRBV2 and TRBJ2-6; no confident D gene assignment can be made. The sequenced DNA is TGTGCCAGCAGTGAAAGGCCAGGGGCCAACGTCCTGACTTTC. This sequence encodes CASSERPGANVLTF.